This entry describes one T cell receptor (beta chain). These data belong to a study of blood T cell repertoires in COVID-19. At the level of the study: From the United States, Italy and Spain came samples of acute and convalescent COVID-19. Sources were T cells, B-cell-depleted T cells, or PBMCs; the material itself was cDNA or gDNA.

How the authors handled the data: Nucleated cell counts were estimated from reference gene primer amplification. The table came from immunoSEQ multiplex PCR; TCRdb's copy has only in-frame clones and leaves some out. The V and J calls and clone size were taken over from that table, and D and trimming were inferred from the DNA. Here the sample spans tens of thousands of clones, roughly four fifths being singletons. The CDR3 consists of 15 residues. Germline V gene sequence: CDR1 SGHDN, CDR2 FVKESK. The V gene lost 2 bases and the J gene lost 0 bases, with 9 bases spanning the gap. Specimen: peripheral blood. This receptor was taken from a human donor with acute or convalescent COVID-19. The donor label of this sample is uncertain. The chain recombines TRBV14 with TRBJ2-3; D not resolved. CDR3 in amino acids: CASSQQATSTDTQYF. In nucleotides, the CDR3 is TGTGCCAGCAGCCAACAGGCAACCAGCACAGATACGCAGTATTTT.